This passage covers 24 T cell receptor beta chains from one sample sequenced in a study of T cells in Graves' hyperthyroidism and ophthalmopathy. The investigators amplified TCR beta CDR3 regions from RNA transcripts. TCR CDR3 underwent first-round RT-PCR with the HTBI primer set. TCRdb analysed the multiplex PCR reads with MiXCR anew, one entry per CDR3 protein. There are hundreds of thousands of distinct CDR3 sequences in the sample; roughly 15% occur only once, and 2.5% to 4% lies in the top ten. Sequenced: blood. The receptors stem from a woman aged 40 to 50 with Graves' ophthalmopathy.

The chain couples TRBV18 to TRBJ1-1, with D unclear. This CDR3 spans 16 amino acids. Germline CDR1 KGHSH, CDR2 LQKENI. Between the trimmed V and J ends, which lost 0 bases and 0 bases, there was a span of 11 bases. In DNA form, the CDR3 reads TGTGCCAGCTCACCACCATCTCAGAGGATGAACACTGAAGCTTTCTTT. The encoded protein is CASSPPSQRMNTEAFF.

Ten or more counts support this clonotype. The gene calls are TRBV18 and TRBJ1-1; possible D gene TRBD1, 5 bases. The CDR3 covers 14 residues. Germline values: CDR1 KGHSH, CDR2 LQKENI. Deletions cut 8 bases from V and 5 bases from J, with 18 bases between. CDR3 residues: CASTLGRGRTEAFF. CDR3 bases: TGTGCCAGCACCTTAGGGAGGGGAAGGACTGAAGCTTTCTTT.

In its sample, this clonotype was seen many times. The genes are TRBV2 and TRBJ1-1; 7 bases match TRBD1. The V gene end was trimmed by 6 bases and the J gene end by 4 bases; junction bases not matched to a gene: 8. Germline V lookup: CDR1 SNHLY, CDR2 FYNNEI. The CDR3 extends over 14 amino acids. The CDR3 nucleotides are TGTGCCAGCAGACAGGGGTCCCCGGTCACTGAAGCTTTCTTT. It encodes CASRQGSPVTEAFF.

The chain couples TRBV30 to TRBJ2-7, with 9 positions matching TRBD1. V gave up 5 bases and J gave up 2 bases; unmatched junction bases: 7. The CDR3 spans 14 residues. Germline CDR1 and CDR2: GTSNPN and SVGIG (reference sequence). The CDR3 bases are TGTGCCTGGCGACCGGGACAGGGCACCTACGAGCAGTACTTC. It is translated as CAWRPGQGTYEQYF.

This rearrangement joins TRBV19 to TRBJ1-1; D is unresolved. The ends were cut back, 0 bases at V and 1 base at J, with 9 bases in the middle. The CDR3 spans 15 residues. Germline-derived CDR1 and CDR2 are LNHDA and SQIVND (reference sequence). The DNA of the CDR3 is TGTGCCAGTAGTATAGATCCGGCAGGGAACACTGAAGCTTTCTTT. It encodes CASSIDPAGNTEAFF.

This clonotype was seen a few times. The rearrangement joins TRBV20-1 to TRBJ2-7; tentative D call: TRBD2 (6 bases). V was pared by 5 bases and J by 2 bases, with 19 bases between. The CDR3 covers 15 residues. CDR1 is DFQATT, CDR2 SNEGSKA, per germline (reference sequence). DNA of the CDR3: TGCAGTGCTTATCCTTTTAGCGGAAATCCCTACGAGCAGTACTTC. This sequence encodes CSAYPFSGNPYEQYF.

As DNA, the CDR3 is TGTGCCAGCAGCTCACCGGGACTAGCGGCTCACAATGAGCAGTTCTTC. This codes for CASSSPGLAAHNEQFF. V is TRBV6-2 or TRBV6-3 and J is TRBJ2-1; 11 nucleotides match TRBD2. Germline lookup yields CDR1 MNHEY and CDR2 SVGEGT. The ends lost 6 bases at V and 5 bases at J; junction bases unmatched: 9. The CDR3 extends over 16 amino acids.

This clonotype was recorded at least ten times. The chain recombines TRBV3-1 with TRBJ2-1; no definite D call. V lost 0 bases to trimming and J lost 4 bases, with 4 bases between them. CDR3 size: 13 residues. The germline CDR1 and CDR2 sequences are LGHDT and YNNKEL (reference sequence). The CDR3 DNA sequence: TGTGCCAGCAGCCAAGACACGTACAATGAGCAGTTCTTC. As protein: CASSQDTYNEQFF.

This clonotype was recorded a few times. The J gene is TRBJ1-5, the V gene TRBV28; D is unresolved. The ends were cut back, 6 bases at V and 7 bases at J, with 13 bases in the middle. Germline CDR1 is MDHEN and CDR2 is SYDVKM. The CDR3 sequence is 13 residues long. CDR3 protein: CASREGHKQPQHF. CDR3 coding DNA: TGTGCCAGCAGGGAGGGCCATAAGCAGCCCCAGCATTTT.

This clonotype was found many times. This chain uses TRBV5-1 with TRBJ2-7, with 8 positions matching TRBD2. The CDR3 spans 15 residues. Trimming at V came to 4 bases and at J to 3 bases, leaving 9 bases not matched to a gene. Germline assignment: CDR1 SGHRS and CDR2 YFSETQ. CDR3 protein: CASSLGGSGNYEQYF. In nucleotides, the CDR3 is TGCGCCAGCAGCCTCGGAGGTAGCGGGAACTACGAGCAGTACTTC.

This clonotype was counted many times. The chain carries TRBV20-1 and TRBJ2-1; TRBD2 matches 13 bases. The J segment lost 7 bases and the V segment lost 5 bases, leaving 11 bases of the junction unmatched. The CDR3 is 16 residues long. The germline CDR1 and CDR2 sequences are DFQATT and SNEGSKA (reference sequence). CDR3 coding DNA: TGCAGTGCTGACCTCCGGCGGGGACTAGCGGGAAATGAGCAGTTCTTC. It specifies CSADLRRGLAGNEQFF.

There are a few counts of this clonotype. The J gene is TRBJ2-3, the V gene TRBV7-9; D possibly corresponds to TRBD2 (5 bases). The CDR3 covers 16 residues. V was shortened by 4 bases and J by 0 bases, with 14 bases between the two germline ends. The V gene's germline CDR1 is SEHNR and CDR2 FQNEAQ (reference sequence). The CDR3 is CASSSPRGVSTDTQYF. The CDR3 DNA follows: TGTGCCAGCAGCTCTCCCCGGGGAGTTAGCACAGATACGCAGTATTTT. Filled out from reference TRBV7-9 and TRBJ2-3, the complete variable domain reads DTGVSQNPRHKITKRGQNVTFRCDPISEHNRLYWYRQTLGQGPEFLTYFQNEAQLEKSRLLSDRFSAERPKGSFSTLEIQRTEQGDSAMYLCASSSPRGVSTDTQYFGPGTRLTVL.

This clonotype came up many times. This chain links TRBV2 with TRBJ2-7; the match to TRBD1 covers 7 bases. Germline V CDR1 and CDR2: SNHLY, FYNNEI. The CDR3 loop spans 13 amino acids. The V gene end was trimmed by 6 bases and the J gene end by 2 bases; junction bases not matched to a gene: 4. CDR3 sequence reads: CASRQQGTYEQYF. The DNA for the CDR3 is TGTGCCAGCAGGCAACAGGGGACCTACGAGCAGTACTTC.

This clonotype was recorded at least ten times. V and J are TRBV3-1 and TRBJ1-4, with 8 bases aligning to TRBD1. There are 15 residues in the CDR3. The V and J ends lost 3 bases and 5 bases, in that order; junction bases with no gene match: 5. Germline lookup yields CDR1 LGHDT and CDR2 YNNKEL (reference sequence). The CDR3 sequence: CASSQRQGSNEKLFF. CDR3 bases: TGTGCCAGCAGCCAGCGACAGGGGTCGAATGAAAAACTGTTTTTT.

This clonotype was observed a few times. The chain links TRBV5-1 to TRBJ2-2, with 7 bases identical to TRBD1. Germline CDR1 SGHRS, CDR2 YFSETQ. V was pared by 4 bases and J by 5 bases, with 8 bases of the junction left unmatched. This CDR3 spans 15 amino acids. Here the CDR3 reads CASSMGQQGTGELFF. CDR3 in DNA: TGCGCCAGCAGCATGGGACAGCAAGGAACCGGGGAGCTGTTTTTT.

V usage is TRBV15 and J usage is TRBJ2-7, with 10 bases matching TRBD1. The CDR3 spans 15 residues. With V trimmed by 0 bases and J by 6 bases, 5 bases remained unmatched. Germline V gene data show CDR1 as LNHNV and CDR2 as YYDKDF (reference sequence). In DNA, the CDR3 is TGTGCCACCAGCAGAGAAGGACAGGGGGAGGTCGAGCAGTACTTC. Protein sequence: CATSREGQGEVEQYF.

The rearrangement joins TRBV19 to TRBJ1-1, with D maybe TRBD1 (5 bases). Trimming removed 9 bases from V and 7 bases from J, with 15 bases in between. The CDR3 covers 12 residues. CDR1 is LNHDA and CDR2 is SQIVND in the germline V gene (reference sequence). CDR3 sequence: CASLQRGGEAFF. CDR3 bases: TGTGCCAGCCTTCAGAGGGGCGGTGAAGCTTTCTTT.

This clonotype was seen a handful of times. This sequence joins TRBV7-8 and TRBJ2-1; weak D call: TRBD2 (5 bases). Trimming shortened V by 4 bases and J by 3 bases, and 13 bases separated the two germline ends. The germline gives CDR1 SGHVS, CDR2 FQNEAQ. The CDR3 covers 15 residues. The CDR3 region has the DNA TGTGCCAGCAGCTCCTTAGGGAGCGACTACAATGAGCAGTTCTTC. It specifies CASSSLGSDYNEQFF.

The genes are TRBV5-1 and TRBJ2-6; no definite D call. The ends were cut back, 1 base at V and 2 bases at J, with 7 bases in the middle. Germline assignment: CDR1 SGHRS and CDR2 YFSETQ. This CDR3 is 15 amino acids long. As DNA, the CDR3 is TGCGCCAGCAGCTTGCAGGAACCTGGGGCCAACGTCCTGACTTTC. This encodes CASSLQEPGANVLTF.

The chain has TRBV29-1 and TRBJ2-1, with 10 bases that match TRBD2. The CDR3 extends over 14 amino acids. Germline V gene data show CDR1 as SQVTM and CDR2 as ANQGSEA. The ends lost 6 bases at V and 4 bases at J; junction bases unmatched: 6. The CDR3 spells CSVTPSGGYNEQFF. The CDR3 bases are TGCAGCGTGACCCCTAGCGGGGGTTACAATGAGCAGTTCTTC.

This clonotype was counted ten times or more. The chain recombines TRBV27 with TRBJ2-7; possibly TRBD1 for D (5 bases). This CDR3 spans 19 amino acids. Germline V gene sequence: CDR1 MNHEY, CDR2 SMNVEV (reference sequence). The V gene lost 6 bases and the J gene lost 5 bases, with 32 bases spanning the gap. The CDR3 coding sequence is TGTGCCAGCAGCCCCGCTGACGGACAAGGCTTTACCCTGGTCCACGAGCAGTACTTC. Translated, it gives CASSPADGQGFTLVHEQYF.

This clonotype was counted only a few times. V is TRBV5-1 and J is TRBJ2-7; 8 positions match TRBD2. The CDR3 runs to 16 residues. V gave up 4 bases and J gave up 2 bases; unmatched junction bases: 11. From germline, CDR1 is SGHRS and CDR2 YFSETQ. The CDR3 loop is CASSPISPGGAYEQYF. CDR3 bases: TGCGCCAGCAGCCCTATCTCACCGGGGGGGGCCTACGAGCAGTACTTC.

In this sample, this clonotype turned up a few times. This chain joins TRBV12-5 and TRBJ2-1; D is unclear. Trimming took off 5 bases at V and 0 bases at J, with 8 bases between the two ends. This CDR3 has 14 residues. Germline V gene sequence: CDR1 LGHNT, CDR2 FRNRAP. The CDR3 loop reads CASGKDVSYNEQFF. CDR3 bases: TGTGCTAGTGGTAAGGATGTCTCCTACAATGAGCAGTTCTTC.

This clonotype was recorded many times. The CDR3 coding sequence is TGTGCCAGCAGCCCCGTAGGGGAAGATACGCAGTATTTT. Its translation is CASSPVGEDTQYF. The rearrangement links TRBV11-2 to TRBJ2-3, with D possibly TRBD1 on 5 matching bases. The germline gives CDR1 SGHAT, CDR2 FQNNGV. The CDR3 spans 13 residues. The ends were cut back, 5 bases at V and 5 bases at J, with 11 bases in the middle.